This section outlines one TCR beta chain sequence together with its context. Its specificity is not known. This entry belongs to a study of PD-1 blockade in mismatch repair-deficient tumors. General study results and limits: Tumor-resident clones, often undetectable pretreatment in blood, expanded then contracted after pembrolizumab.

The CDR3 contains 12 residues. V was pared by 10 bases and J by 4 bases, with 13 bases between. Looked up from germline, CDR1 is MNHEY and CDR2 is SVGAGI. Some clones are missing from TCRdb's copy, which holds only in-frame ones; the method was immunoSEQ multiplex PCR. In the table there are roughly 70,000 clones, approximately 78% of which are singletons. The sample consisted of peripheral blood, taken 2 weeks after starting pembrolizumab. The clonotype originates from an adult with mismatch repair-deficient cancer. The V call is TRBV6-5, the J call TRBJ1-1; D possibly corresponds to TRBD1 (6 bases). The DNA for the CDR3 is TGTGCCACCGCAGGGGTGGGCACTGAAGCTTTCTTT. Translated: CATAGVGTEAFF.